This T cell receptor (beta chain) was retrieved from a study of blood T cell repertoires in COVID-19. This clone showed up just a few times. The V and J ends lost 5 bases and 4 bases, in that order; junction bases with no gene match: 7. The germline V gene encodes CDR1 SGHNT and CDR2 YYREEE (reference sequence). The CDR3 runs to 14 residues. The authors' processing: Researchers report that nucleated cell counts were estimated from reference gene primer amplification. Assay: immunoSEQ multiplex PCR; the TCRdb copy retains only in-frame clones and omits some. Clone size and the V and J calls come from that table; the DNA yielded D and trimming. The data contain about 120,000 clones, under 80% of them singletons.

This chain joins TRBV5-4 and TRBJ1-1; 8 bases agree with TRBD1. What was sequenced was peripheral blood. The clonotype comes from a man aged 45-65 years with acute or convalescent COVID-19. DNA of the CDR3: TGTGCCAGCAGACAGGGACAGGAGATCACTGAAGCTTTCTTT. It yields the protein CASRQGQEITEAFF. Looking up the rest from reference TRBV5-4 and TRBJ1-1 gives the full variable domain: ETGVTQSPTHLIKTRGQQVTLRCSSQSGHNTVSWYQQALGQGPQFIFQYYREEENGRGNFPPRFSGLQFPNYSSELNVNALELDDSALYLCASRQGQEITEAFFGQGTRLTVV.